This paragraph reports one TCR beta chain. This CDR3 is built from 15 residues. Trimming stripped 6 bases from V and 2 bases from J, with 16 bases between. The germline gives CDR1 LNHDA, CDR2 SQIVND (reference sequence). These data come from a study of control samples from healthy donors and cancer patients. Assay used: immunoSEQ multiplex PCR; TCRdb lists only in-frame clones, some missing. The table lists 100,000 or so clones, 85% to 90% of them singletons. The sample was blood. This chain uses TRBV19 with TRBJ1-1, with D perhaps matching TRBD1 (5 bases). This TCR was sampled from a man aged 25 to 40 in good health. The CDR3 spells CASRTTGAGNTEAFF. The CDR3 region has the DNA TGTGCCAGTAGGACTACCGGGGCCGGCAACACTGAAGCTTTCTTT.